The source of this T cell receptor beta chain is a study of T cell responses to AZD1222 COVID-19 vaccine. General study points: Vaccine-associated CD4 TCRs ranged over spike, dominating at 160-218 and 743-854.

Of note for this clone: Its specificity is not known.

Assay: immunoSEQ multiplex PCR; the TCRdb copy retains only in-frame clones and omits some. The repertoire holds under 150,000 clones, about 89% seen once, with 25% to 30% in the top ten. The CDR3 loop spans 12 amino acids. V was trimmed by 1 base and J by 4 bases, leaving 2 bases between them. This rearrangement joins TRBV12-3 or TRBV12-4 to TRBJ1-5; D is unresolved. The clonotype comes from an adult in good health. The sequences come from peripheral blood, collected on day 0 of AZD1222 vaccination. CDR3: CASSLGNQPQHF. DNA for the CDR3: TGTGCCAGCAGTTTAGGGAATCAGCCCCAGCATTTT.